This record concerns one T cell receptor (beta chain) sequence. Its antigen target is currently unknown. The input lacks base qualities; no much larger clone sits a single base away. The meaning of the sample's treatment or condition label: allogeneic hematopoietic cell transplantation with graft depleted of TCRalphabeta T cells and CD19 B cells. The transplant recipients were children given TCRalphabeta/CD19-depleted allogeneic hematopoietic cell grafts. Taken from cysteine to phenylalanine, the CDR3 has 16 residues. Only the CDR3 DNA stays, 48 bases, in frame from base 1. In the germline V gene (reference sequence), CDR1 corresponds to MNHEY and CDR2 to SMNVEV. V drops 5 bases and J drops 4 bases, leaving 20 bases in between. The sample belongs to a study of T-cell reconstitution after alpha-beta-depleted transplantation in children listed by TCRdb under 2016. Regarding the study in general: The study quantitatively tracked T-cell immune reconstitution after TCRalphabeta/CD19-depleted allogeneic hematopoietic cell transplantation in children using TCR repertoire profiling.

General study outcomes and caveats: About two months after transplant, the apparently early recovery of alphabetaT-cell counts reportedly depended on just several hundred clones that had expanded rapidly and came from non-depleted graft cells. In some patients, the high TCRbeta diversity seen at day 60 was put down to recipient T cells and intrathymic progenitors that had survived conditioning. Over subsequent months, a decline in hyperexpanded clone frequencies was noted, and after one year, T-cell counts and TCRbeta diversity were mostly ascribed to newly produced T cells.

Libraries were prepared through PCR. TCRdb records Illumina HiSeq 2500 as the sequencer. TCR library preparation used molecular barcoding, with unique molecular identifiers applied to normalize quantification of the TCRbeta repertoire. The public reads were run again by TCRdb, first through fastp at Q25 and then through MiXCR, and only productive beta chains were kept. Rows merge per CDR3 protein into single entries with the most common DNA and genes. For this sample there are about a million distinct CDR3 sequences; about 31% appear just once. The ten largest clones take up roughly 31% of the sample.

The starting material was PBMCs, mostly from graft donor cells, obtained 360 days after TCRalphabeta/CD19-depleted stem cell transplant. The TCR sequence derives from a boy in the first two years of life who had a stem cell transplant for SCID, so the T cells may come from the graft donor. This receptor chain uses TRBV27 and TRBJ1-2; the D gene is possibly TRBD1, with 6 bases matching. The encoded CDR3 is CASSATPTGLSYGYTF. The sequence in DNA is TGTGCCAGCAGTGCTACACCGACAGGATTAAGCTATGGCTACACCTTC.